The 20 T cell receptor beta chains below come from one sample, sequenced in a study of blood T cell repertoires in COVID-19. Assay: immunoSEQ multiplex PCR; the TCRdb copy retains only in-frame clones and omits some. The sample consists of more than 150,000 clones, approximately 85% of them appearing once. The sample comprised PBMCs or T cells enriched from blood (not recorded which). The receptors were sampled from a man between 35 and 55 years old who had recovered from COVID-19.

The chain combines TRBV6-5 with TRBJ1-1; D gene unclear. Germline loops: CDR1 MNHEY, CDR2 SVGAGI. The CDR3 spans 14 residues. V gave up 5 bases and J gave up 0 bases, with 10 bases separating them. DNA for the CDR3: TGTGCCAGCAGTATTTCCGGGGTGAACACTGAAGCTTTCTTT. It specifies CASSISGVNTEAFF.

This rearrangement joins TRBV7-3 to TRBJ2-5; possible D gene TRBD1, 5 bases. CDR1 and CDR2 (germline): SGHTA, FQGTGA. Trimming stripped 0 bases from V and 2 bases from J, with 10 bases between. The CDR3 is 15 residues long. CDR3 bases: TGTGCCAGCAGCTTAACACCCGACAGACAAGAGACCCAGTACTTC. This gives the protein CASSLTPDRQETQYF.

The chain employs TRBV3-1 (or the pseudogene TRBV3-2) and TRBJ2-5; unclear D gene. Germline V lookup: CDR1 LGHDT, CDR2 YNNKEL (reference sequence). The CDR3 is 12 amino acids. V lost 4 bases and J 5 bases, leaving 8 bases between the germline ends. Written as DNA, the CDR3 is TGTGCCAGCAGCCTCCTTAGCGAGACCCAGTACTTC. Translated: CASSLLSETQYF.

This clone is a singleton in its sample. The J gene is TRBJ1-1, the V gene TRBV20-1; TRBD1 is a possible D gene (6 bases). The germline CDR1 and CDR2 sequences are DFQATT and SNEGSKA (reference sequence). This CDR3 region has 14 residues. V lost 3 bases and J lost 0, with 11 bases in between. The CDR3 sequence is CSASLAGVNTEAFF. The CDR3 nucleotides read TGCAGTGCTAGTTTGGCAGGGGTGAACACTGAAGCTTTCTTT.

The chain has TRBV2 and TRBJ1-4; D gene uncertain. Germline V gene lookup returns CDR1 SNHLY and CDR2 FYNNEI. V dropped 7 bases and J dropped 8 bases, with 8 bases sitting between them. The CDR3 runs to 11 residues. The CDR3 sequence: CASTGEEKLFF. The CDR3, as DNA: TGTGCCAGCACGGGTGAGGAAAAACTGTTTTTT.

The CDR3 loop is CASSLGLADNTGELFF. The CDR3 DNA reads as TGTGCCAGCAGCTTAGGACTAGCGGATAACACCGGGGAGCTGTTTTTT. J is TRBJ2-2 and V is TRBV11-3; the match to TRBD2 covers 9 bases. J lost 2 bases, V lost 1 base, and 2 bases had no gene match. The CDR3 has 16 residues. Germline V gene data show CDR1 as SGHNT and CDR2 as YENEEA.

This chain connects TRBV7-2 to TRBJ2-5; TRBD2 aligns across 12 bases. The CDR3 extends over 17 amino acids. V gave up 3 bases and J gave up 5 bases; unmatched junction bases: 10. Germline V lookup: CDR1 SGHTA, CDR2 FQGNSA. CDR3 bases: TGTGCCAGCAGCTTGGCTCCTCTAGCGGGAGGGTTGGAGACCCAGTACTTC. It codes for CASSLAPLAGGLETQYF. Using reference TRBV7-2 and TRBJ2-5 for the parts outside the CDR3, the full variable domain is GAGVSQSPSNKVTEKGKDVELRCDPISGHTALYWYRQSLGQGLEFLIYFQGNSAPDKSGLPSDRFSAERTGGSVSTLTIQRTQQEDSAVYLCASSLAPLAGGLETQYFGPGTRLLVL.

V and J are TRBV10-3 and TRBJ2-1; the match to TRBD2 covers 9 bases. The junction had 7 bases not matched to a gene; V was cut back by 0 bases and J by 10 bases. The CDR3 runs to 15 residues. Germline values: CDR1 ENHRY, CDR2 SYGVKD. The DNA for the CDR3 is TGTGCCATCAGTGAGTCGGGGCGGGAGGGCGGAGAGCAGTTCTTC. Residues: CAISESGREGGEQFF.

The chain recombines TRBV21-1 with TRBJ1-1. TRBV21-1 is recorded as a pseudogene. This CDR3 is 17 amino acids long. The CDR3 region has the DNA TGTGCCAGCAGCAAAGCGCGGGGGGTTTTGAAGAACACTGAAGCTTTCTTT. Amino acids: CASSKARGVLKNTEAFF.

The chain carries TRBV15 and TRBJ2-7; 8 positions match TRBD2. J gave up 2 bases and V 1 base, and 13 bases lay outside the gene matches. CDR1 LNHNV and CDR2 YYDKDF come from the germline V gene (reference sequence). The CDR3 runs to 18 residues. The CDR3 protein is CATSRGLSLREAPYEQYF. For the CDR3, the DNA is TGTGCCACCAGCAGAGGGTTGAGCTTGCGGGAGGCCCCCTACGAGCAGTACTTC.

The chain links TRBV7-3 to TRBJ2-1, with 10 bases lining up with TRBD2. Germline CDR1 reads SGHTA; CDR2 reads FQGTGA. CDR3 length equals 15 residues. The ends lost 1 base at V and 9 bases at J; junction bases unmatched: 6. CDR3 bases: TGTGCCAGCAGCTTAAACCTAGCGGGAGTGGGTGAGCAGTTCTTC. Residues: CASSLNLAGVGEQFF.

V gene TRBV6-6 combines with J gene TRBJ2-7, with TRBD2 matching 9 bases. Germline values: CDR1 MNHNY, CDR2 SVGAGI (reference sequence). The CDR3 sequence is 14 residues long. Trimming removed 4 bases from V and 3 bases from J; junction bases left unmatched: 4. In DNA form, the CDR3 reads TGTGCCAGCAGTTCTGGGACTAGCAACTACGAGCAGTACTTC. Its protein is CASSSGTSNYEQYF.

This rearrangement joins TRBV6-5 to TRBJ2-7, with 8 bases that match TRBD1. CDR3 size: 15 residues. V was clipped by 4 bases and J by 2 bases; unmatched bases: 7. Per germline, CDR1 MNHEY and CDR2 SVGAGI. Here the CDR3 reads CASSSGTGGAYEQYV. Written as DNA, the CDR3 is TGTGCCAGCAGTTCCGGCACAGGGGGAGCCTACGAGCAGTACGTC.

This clone was counted once. The CDR3 reads CASSSRTGEPYGYTF. DNA for the CDR3: TGTGCCAGCAGTTCACGGACAGGAGAACCCTATGGCTACACCTTC. This sequence joins TRBV6-2 or TRBV6-3 and TRBJ1-2; TRBD1 matches 7 bases. CDR1 MNHEY and CDR2 SVGEGT come from the germline V gene. This CDR3 contains 15 residues. The V segment lost 4 bases and the J segment 4 bases; nucleotides outside the gene matches: 9.

This chain connects TRBV30 to TRBJ1-4; TRBD1 matches 8 bases. Trimming removed 0 bases from V and 6 bases from J; junction bases left unmatched: 6. CDR3 length: 15 amino acids. The germline V gene encodes CDR1 GTSNPN and CDR2 SVGIG (reference sequence). The CDR3 sequence is CAWSVGAGGYEKLFF. CDR3 in DNA: TGTGCCTGGAGTGTCGGGGCAGGGGGCTATGAAAAACTGTTTTTT.

The V call is TRBV5-5, the J call TRBJ2-5; 9 nucleotides align to TRBD1. V shed 2 bases, J shed 2 bases, and the junction held 10 bases outside the gene matches. This CDR3 is 17 amino acids long. Per the germline V gene, CDR1 is SGHKS and CDR2 is YYEKEE (reference sequence). The CDR3 bases are TGTGCCAGCAGCTTCCAAGGGACAGGGCTGTTTCAAGAGACCCAGTACTTC. Protein sequence: CASSFQGTGLFQETQYF.

This clone was picked up a small number of times. The chain links TRBV3-1 (or the pseudogene TRBV3-2) to TRBJ2-5; 13 nucleotides line up with TRBD2. Germline V gene lookup returns CDR1 LGHDT and CDR2 YNNKEL (reference sequence). This CDR3 is 18 amino acids long. The V segment lost 1 base and the J segment 4 bases; nucleotides outside the gene matches: 9. CDR3 sequence reads: CASSQVGLAGDNGETQYF. The CDR3 DNA sequence: TGTGCCAGCAGCCAAGTTGGACTAGCGGGAGATAATGGAGAGACCCAGTACTTC.

The V call is TRBV5-1, the J call TRBJ1-6, with 7 bases that match TRBD1. The CDR3 extends over 14 amino acids. J was trimmed by 9 bases and V by 2 bases; bases with no gene match: 5. Germline V gene data show CDR1 as SGHRS and CDR2 as YFSETQ. CDR3 nucleotides: TGCGCCAGCAGCTTATGGGACAGCACTTCACCCCTCCACTTT. As protein: CASSLWDSTSPLHF.

V usage is TRBV5-1 and J usage is TRBJ1-1, with D perhaps TRBD1 (5 bases). Between the trimmed V and J ends, which lost 1 base and 0 bases, there was a span of 19 bases. Germline V lookup: CDR1 SGHRS, CDR2 YFSETQ. The CDR3 spans 18 residues. The CDR3 is CASSLMGNGGLMNTEAFF. CDR3 sequence (DNA): TGCGCCAGCAGCTTGATGGGGAACGGGGGACTGATGAACACTGAAGCTTTCTTT.

This clone was observed once. The J gene is TRBJ1-1, the V gene TRBV3-1 (or the pseudogene TRBV3-2); D unclear. CDR3 length: 16 amino acids. Germline V CDR1 and CDR2: LGHDT, YNNKEL (reference sequence). V lost 1 base, J lost 4 bases, and 16 bases lay in between. DNA of the CDR3: TGTGCCAGCAGCCAAGTGAGATTTGAGGGAATCACTGAAGCTTTCTTT. Translated, it gives CASSQVRFEGITEAFF.